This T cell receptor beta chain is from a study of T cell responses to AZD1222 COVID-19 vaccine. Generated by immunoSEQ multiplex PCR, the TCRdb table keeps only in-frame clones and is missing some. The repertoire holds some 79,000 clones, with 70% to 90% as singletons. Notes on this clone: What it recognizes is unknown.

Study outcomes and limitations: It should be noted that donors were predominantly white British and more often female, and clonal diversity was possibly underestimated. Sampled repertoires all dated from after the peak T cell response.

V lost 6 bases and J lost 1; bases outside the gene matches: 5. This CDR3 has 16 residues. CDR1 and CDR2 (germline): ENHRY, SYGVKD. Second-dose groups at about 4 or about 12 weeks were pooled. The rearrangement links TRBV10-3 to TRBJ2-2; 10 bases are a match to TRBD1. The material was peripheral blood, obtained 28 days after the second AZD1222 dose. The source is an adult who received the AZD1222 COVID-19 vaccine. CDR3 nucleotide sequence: TGTGCCATCAGCCGGGACAGGGGTAGGAACACCGGGGAGCTGTTTTTT. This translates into CAISRDRGRNTGELFF.